The subject of this entry is one T cell receptor (beta chain). Its target is not known. This sample is drawn from a study of cytomegalovirus exposure and HLA in healthy donors. Study findings and constraints: One later analysis reportedly identified an Asian-associated ancestry cluster that showed fewer N-insertions than the approximately 700-donor mean. Later analysis found that TCR beta chains associated with HLA were more clonally expanded than other, equally common chains. Cytomegalovirus association was listed for about 150 TCR beta chains.

Both 60 Vbeta primers and 13 Jbeta primers went into the PCR. Measured with immunoSEQ multiplex PCR; TCRdb has only the in-frame clones, and not every one. The data show over 150,000 clones, about two thirds seen once. CDR3 length: 15 residues. V gave up 5 bases and J gave up 4 bases, with 15 bases separating them. Germline lookup yields CDR1 MDHEN and CDR2 SYDVKM. The sequence was collected from a woman aged 25 to 39 in good health and CMV-seronegative. The rearrangement joins TRBV28 to TRBJ2-1, with D possibly TRBD1 on 6 matching bases. Sequenced material: PBMCs. For the CDR3, the DNA is TGTGCCAGCAGTAAGACCGGGACACCTTACAATGAGCAGTTCTTC. Its protein product is CASSKTGTPYNEQFF.